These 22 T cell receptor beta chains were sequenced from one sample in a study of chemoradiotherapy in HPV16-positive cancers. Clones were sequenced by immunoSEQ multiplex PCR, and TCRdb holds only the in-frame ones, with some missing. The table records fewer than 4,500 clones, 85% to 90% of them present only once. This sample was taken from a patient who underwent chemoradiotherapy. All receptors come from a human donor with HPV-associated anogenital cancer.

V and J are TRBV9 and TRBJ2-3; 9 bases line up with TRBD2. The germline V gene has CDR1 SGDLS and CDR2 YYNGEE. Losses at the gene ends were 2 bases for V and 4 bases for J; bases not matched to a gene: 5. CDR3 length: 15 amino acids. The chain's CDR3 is CASSVAGGRADTQYF. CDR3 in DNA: TGTGCCAGCAGCGTCGCGGGGGGGCGCGCAGATACGCAGTATTTT. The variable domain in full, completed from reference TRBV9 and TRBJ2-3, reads DSGVTQTPKHLITATGQRVTLRCSPRSGDLSVYWYQQSLDQGLQFLIQYYNGEERAKGNILERFSAQQFPDLHSELNLSSLELGDSALYFCASSVAGGRADTQYFGPGTRLTVL.

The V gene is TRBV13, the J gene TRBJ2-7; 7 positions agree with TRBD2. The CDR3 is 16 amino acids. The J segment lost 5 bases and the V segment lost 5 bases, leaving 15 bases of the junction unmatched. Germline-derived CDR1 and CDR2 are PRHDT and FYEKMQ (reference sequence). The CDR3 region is CASSPMGGGTHNEQYF. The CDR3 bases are TGTGCCAGCAGCCCAATGGGGGGGGGTACTCATAACGAGCAGTACTTC. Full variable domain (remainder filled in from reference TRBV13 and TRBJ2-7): AAGVIQSPRHLIKEKRETATLKCYPIPRHDTVYWYQQGPGQDPQFLISFYEKMQSDKGSIPDRFSAQQFSDYHSELNMSSLELGDSALYFCASSPMGGGTHNEQYFGPGTRLTVT.

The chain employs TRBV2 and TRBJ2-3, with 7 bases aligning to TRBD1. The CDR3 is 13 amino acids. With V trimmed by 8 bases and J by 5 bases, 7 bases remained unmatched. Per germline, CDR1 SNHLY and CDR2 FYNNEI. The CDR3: CASDRAAGDTQYF. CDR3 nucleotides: TGTGCCAGCGACAGGGCCGCGGGAGATACGCAGTATTTT.

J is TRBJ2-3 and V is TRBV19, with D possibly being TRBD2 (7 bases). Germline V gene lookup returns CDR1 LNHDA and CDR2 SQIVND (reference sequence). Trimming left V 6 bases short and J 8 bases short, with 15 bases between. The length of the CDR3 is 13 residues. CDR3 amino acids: CASSLEGGATQYF. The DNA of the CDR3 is TGTGCCAGTAGCCTAGAGGGGGGGGCTACGCAGTATTTT. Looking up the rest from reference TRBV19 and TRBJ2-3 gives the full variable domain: DGGITQSPKYLFRKEGQNVTLSCEQNLNHDAMYWYRQDPGQGLRLIYYSQIVNDFQKGDIAEGYSVSREKKESFPLTVTSAQKNPTAFYLCASSLEGGATQYFGPGTRLTVL.

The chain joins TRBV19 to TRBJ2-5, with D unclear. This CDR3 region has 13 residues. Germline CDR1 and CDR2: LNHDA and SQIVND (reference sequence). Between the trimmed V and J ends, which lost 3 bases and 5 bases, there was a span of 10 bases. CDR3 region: CASSIIERETQYF. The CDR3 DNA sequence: TGTGCCAGTAGTATCATAGAACGGGAGACCCAGTACTTC. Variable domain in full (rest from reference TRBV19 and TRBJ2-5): DGGITQSPKYLFRKEGQNVTLSCEQNLNHDAMYWYRQDPGQGLRLIYYSQIVNDFQKGDIAEGYSVSREKKESFPLTVTSAQKNPTAFYLCASSIIERETQYFGPGTRLLVL.

This CDR3 reads CASSPAGPANYGYTF. The CDR3 DNA follows: TGTGCCAGCAGCCCAGCAGGGCCGGCTAACTATGGCTACACCTTC. This rearrangement joins TRBV11-1 to TRBJ1-2, with D possibly TRBD1 on 5 matching bases. The CDR3 has 15 amino acids. The V and J ends lost 5 bases and 0 bases respectively, with 13 bases between them. Germline assignment: CDR1 SGHAT and CDR2 FQDESV (reference sequence).

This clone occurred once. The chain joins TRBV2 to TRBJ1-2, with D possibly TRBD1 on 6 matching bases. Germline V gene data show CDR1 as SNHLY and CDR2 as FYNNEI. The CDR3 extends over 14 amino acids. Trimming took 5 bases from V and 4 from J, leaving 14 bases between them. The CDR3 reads CASSSNDRIYGYTF. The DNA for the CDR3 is TGTGCCAGCAGTTCCAATGACAGGATCTATGGCTACACCTTC.

CDR3 in amino acids: CSVDMGNTGELFF. The DNA of the CDR3 is TGCAGCGTTGACATGGGGAACACCGGGGAGCTGTTTTTT. This chain connects TRBV29-1 to TRBJ2-2, with D hard to call. Looked up from germline, CDR1 is SQVTM and CDR2 is ANQGSEA. The CDR3 is made up of 13 amino acids. The V end was cut by 3 bases, the J end by 1 base, with 6 bases between.

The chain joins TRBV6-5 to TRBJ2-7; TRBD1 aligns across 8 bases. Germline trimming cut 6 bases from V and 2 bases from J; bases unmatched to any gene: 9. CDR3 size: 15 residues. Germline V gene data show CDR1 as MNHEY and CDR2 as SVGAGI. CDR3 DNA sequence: TGTGCCAGCAGCGGGGGACAGGTACCCGCCTACGAGCAGTACTTC. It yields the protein CASSGGQVPAYEQYF.

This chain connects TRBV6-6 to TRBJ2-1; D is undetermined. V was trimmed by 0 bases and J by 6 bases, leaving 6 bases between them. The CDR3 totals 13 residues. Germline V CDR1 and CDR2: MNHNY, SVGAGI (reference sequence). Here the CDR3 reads CASSYSSSNEQFF. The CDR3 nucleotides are TGTGCCAGCAGTTACTCTAGCTCCAATGAGCAGTTCTTC.

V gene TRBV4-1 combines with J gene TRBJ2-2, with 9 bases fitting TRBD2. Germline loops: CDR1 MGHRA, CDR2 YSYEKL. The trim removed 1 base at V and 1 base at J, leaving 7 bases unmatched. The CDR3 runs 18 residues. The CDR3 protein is CASSQAPSTSGNTGELFF. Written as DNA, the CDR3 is TGCGCCAGCAGCCAAGCCCCCTCGACTAGCGGGAACACCGGGGAGCTGTTTTTT.

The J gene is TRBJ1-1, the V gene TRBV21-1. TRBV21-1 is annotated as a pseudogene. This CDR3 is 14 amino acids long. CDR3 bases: TGTGCCAGCAGCAAGCACTGCCGTGGGACTGAAGCTTTCTTT. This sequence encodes CASSKHCRGTEAFF.

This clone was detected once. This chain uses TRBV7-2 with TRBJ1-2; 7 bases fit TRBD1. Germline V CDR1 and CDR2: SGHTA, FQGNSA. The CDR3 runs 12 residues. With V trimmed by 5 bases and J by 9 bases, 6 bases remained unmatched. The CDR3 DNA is TGTGCCAGCAGCCCAACAGGGGATAGCTACACCTTC. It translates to CASSPTGDSYTF.

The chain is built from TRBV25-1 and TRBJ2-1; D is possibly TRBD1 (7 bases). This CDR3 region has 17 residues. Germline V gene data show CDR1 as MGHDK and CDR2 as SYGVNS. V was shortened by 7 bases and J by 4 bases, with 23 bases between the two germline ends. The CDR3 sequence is CASISQGGTDPYNEQFF. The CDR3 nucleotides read TGTGCCAGCATAAGCCAGGGGGGAACAGACCCATACAATGAGCAGTTCTTC. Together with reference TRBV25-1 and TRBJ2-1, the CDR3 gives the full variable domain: EADIYQTPRYLVIGTGKKITLECSQTMGHDKMYWYQQDPGMELHLIHYSYGVNSTEKGDLSSESTVSRIRTEHFPLTLESARPSHTSQYLCASISQGGTDPYNEQFFGPGTRLTVL.

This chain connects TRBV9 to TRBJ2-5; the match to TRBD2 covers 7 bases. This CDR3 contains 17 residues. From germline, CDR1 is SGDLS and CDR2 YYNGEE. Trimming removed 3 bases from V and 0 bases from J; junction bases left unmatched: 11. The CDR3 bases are TGTGCCAGCAGCGGCCCAACCACTAGCGAGTACCAAGAGACCCAGTACTTC. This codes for CASSGPTTSEYQETQYF.

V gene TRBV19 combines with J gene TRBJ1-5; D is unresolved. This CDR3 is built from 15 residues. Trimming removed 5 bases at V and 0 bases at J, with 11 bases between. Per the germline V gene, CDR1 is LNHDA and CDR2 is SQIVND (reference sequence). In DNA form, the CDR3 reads TGTGCCAGTAGTCCCGCCGGGGATAGCAATCAGCCCCAGCATTTT. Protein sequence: CASSPAGDSNQPQHF.

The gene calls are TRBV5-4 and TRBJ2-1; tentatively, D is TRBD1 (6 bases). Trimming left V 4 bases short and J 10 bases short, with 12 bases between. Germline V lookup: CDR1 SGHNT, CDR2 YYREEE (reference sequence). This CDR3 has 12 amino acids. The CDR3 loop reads CASSAQGYEQFF. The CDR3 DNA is TGTGCCAGCAGCGCACAGGGATACGAGCAGTTCTTC.

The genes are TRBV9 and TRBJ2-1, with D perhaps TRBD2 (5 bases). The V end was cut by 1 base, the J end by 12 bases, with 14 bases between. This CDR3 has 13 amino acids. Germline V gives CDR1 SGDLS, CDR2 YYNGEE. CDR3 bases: TGTGCCAGCAGCGTATCAGGAAGCGGAACGCAGTTCTTC. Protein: CASSVSGSGTQFF.

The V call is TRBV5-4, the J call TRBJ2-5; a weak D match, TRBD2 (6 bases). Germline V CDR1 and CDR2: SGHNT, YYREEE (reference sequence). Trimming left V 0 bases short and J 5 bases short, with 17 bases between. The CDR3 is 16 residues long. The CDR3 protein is CASSLAAGLRRETQYF. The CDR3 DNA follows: TGTGCCAGCAGCTTGGCGGCGGGACTCCGCAGGGAGACCCAGTACTTC.

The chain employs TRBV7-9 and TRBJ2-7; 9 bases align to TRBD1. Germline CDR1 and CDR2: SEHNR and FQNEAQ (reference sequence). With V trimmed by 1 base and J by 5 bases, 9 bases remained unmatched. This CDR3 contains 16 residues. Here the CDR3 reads CASSLGHGTGTDEQYF. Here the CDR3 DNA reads TGTGCCAGCAGCTTAGGTCACGGGACAGGGACCGACGAGCAGTACTTC.

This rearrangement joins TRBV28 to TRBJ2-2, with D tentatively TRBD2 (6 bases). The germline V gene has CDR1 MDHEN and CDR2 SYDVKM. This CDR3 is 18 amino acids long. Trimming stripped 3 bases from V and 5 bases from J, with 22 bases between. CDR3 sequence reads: CASSFSWVGGAMTGELFF. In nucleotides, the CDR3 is TGTGCCAGCAGTTTCTCGTGGGTGGGAGGTGCTATGACCGGGGAGCTGTTTTTT.

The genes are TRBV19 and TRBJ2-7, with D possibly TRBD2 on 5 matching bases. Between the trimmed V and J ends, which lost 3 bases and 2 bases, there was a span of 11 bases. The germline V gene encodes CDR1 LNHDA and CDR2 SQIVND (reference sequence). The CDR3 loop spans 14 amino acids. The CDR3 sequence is CASSIGGSAYEQYF. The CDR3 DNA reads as TGTGCCAGTAGTATTGGAGGCAGCGCCTACGAGCAGTACTTC.